This T cell receptor (beta chain) was captured in a study of vaccination and CD4 T cells after COVID-19. Across the study: Cells were stimulated with overlapping spike peptide pools from SARS-CoV-2, HCoV-NL63, HCoV-OC43 and HCoV-229E. Control cultures, each given a CEFX pool, an HIV-1 Nef pool, or no peptide, were included.

The Oncomine TCR Beta short-read assay generated sequence data from the DNA of cultured CD4+ T cells. TCRdb ran MiXCR on the PCR reads and lists one entry per CDR3 protein. The sample has 7,500 or so distinct CDR3 sequences; around three fifths are singletons. The CDR3 sequence is 11 residues long. The V end lost 5 bases, the J end lost 6 bases, and 5 bases lay between the germline ends. Germline CDR1 is MNHNS and CDR2 is SASEGT. A word on this clonotype: Its antigen is undetermined.

The sample's treatment: roughly 11-day PBMC culture with coronavirus spike peptide pools or control peptides (ViraFEST assay). ViraFEST expanded antigen-specific T cells with peptide pools, then sequenced TCRs. The V gene is TRBV6-1, the J gene TRBJ2-1; D gene unclear. The sequence came from a human donor with COVID-19. The sequencing used cultured CD4+ T cells from blood, collected after SARS-CoV-2 vaccination. CDR3 amino acids: CASSPVNEQFF. The CDR3, as DNA: TGTGCCAGCAGTCCCGTCAATGAGCAGTTCTTC.